This paragraph covers one TCR beta chain sequence. Its antigen is as yet unknown. CDR3 length equals 17 residues. The V and J ends lost 3 bases and 6 bases respectively, with 22 bases between them. Germline V gene data show CDR1 as MDHEN and CDR2 as SYDVKM. Profiled with immunoSEQ multiplex PCR; TCRdb holds only in-frame clones, not every one. The table has some 57,000 clones, 80% to 90% seen once; the top ten hold approximately 5%. The sample originates from a study of OX40 agonist ivuxolimab in advanced cancers. Whole-study findings and limits: Researchers report that CD8+ T cells had, on average, more expanded clones than CD4+.

The chain uses TRBV28 and TRBJ2-3, with D possibly matching TRBD2 (7 bases). This sample comprised CD4+ or CD8+ T cells sorted from blood, obtained in a trial of the OX40 agonist ivuxolimab. The receptor's source is an adult with an advanced solid tumor such as melanoma, head and neck, liver or kidney cancer. The CDR3 sequence is CASSFLGGGLIVDTQYF. The CDR3 DNA reads TGTGCCAGCAGTTTCTTAGGGGGGGGACTCATTGTGGATACGCAGTATTTT.